A selection of T cell receptor beta chains follows, all from one sample in a study of blood T cell repertoires in COVID-19. Produced via immunoSEQ multiplex PCR; TCRdb's table is partial and in-frame only. The data contain approximately 180,000 clones, approximately 82% of them singletons. Sequencing used PBMCs or T cells enriched from blood (not recorded which). Receptor source: a man aged 50 to 60 who had recovered from COVID-19. Both conserved end residues are part of each CDR3. A D gene is named only where the DNA matches it firmly. Size tells how often a clone was seen (once, few, many) or the class of an expanded clone, and some rows leave it out.

>TRBV28|.|TRBJ2-5|TRBD1
CASSSQGTAQKETQYF
TGTGCCAGCAGTTCACAAGGGACAGCTCAAAAAGAGACCCAGTACTTC
>TRBV9|.|TRBJ2-2|TRBD2
CASSDLAGGPSGELFF
TGTGCCAGCAGCGACCTAGCGGGGGGGCCGTCCGGGGAGCTGTTTTTT
>TRBV9|.|TRBJ2-1|.
CASSLTQGHSEQFF
TGTGCCAGCAGCCTAACACAGGGACACAGCGAGCAGTTCTTC
>TRBV12-5|.|TRBJ1-2|TRBD1
CASGLVGGGYTF
TGTGCTAGTGGTTTGGTAGGGGGCGGCTACACCTTC
>TRBV5-8|.|TRBJ1-4|TRBD1
CASSLSGGEKLFF
TGTGCCAGCAGCTTGTCAGGGGGTGAAAAACTGTTTTTT
>TRBV19|.|TRBJ2-3|.
CASTISGVADTQYF
TGTGCCAGTACCATTTCGGGGGTTGCAGATACGCAGTATTTT
>TRBV14|few|TRBJ1-1|.
CASRSDRMNTEAFF
TGTGCCAGCAGATCCGACAGAATGAACACTGAAGCTTTCTTT
>TRBV13|.|TRBJ2-3|TRBD1
CASSLASEGSQGTQYF
TGTGCCAGCAGCTTAGCTAGTGAGGGTTCACAGGGGACGCAGTATTTT
>TRBV28|.|TRBJ1-5|TRBD1
CASSTPTGVNQPQHF
TGTGCCAGCAGTACTCCGACAGGGGTCAATCAGCCCCAGCATTTT
>TRBV4-2|.|TRBJ2-7|.
CASSQGVGTGGIFWQYF
.
>TRBV2|.|TRBJ1-1|.
CASIEQDSNTEAFF
TGTGCCAGCATCGAGCAAGACTCGAACACTGAAGCTTTCTTT
>TRBV19|.|TRBJ1-4|TRBD1
CASSYPGQGNEKLFF
TGTGCCAGTAGTTATCCGGGACAGGGTAATGAAAAACTGTTTTTT
>TRBV4-1|once|TRBJ1-3|.
CASSRSQVGGNTIYF
TGCGCCAGCAGCCGTTCTCAGGTCGGTGGAAACACCATATATTTT
>TRBV20-1|.|TRBJ2-5|.
CSASAVQETQYF
TGCAGTGCTAGTGCGGTTCAAGAGACCCAGTACTTC
>TRBV14|.|TRBJ1-5|TRBD1
CASSHPQGAQHF
TGTGCCAGCAGCCACCCCCAGGGGGCCCAGCATTTT
>TRBV5-1|.|TRBJ1-2|TRBD1
CASSTGDRAYGYTF
TGCGCCAGCAGCACCGGGGACAGGGCCTATGGCTACACCTTC
>TRBV10-3|.|TRBJ1-5|TRBD1
CLRQGSNQPQHF
TGTTTACGACAGGGATCCAATCAGCCCCAGCATTTT
>TRBV19|.|TRBJ1-4|.
CASSISAGRGEKLFF
TGTGCCAGTAGTATCTCAGCCGGGAGGGGAGAAAAACTGTTTTTT
>TRBV4-2|.|TRBJ2-6|.
CASSQEQGVGANVLTF
TGTGCCAGCAGCCAAGAACAGGGTGTCGGGGCCAACGTCCTGACTTTC
>TRBV3-1/TRBV3-2|.|TRBJ1-5|.
CASSPTWGPGNQPQHF
TGTGCCAGCAGCCCGACATGGGGGCCGGGCAATCAGCCCCAGCATTTT
>TRBV3-1/TRBV3-2|.|TRBJ1-2|TRBD1
CASSHRQGINYGYTF
TGTGCCAGCAGCCATAGACAGGGAATCAACTATGGCTACACCTTC
>TRBV18|.|TRBJ1-1|TRBD1
CASSPEQGATEAFF
TGTGCCAGCTCACCAGAGCAGGGGGCAACTGAAGCTTTCTTT
>TRBV7-3|.|TRBJ2-2|TRBD1
CASSPGQGTGELFF
TGTGCCAGCAGCCCTGGACAGGGCACCGGGGAGCTGTTTTTT
>TRBV18|.|TRBJ2-4|TRBD2
CASSPQTSGEILAKNIQYF
TGTGCCAGCTCACCTCAAACTAGCGGGGAAATCCTCGCCAAAAACATTCAGTACTTC
>TRBV9|.|TRBJ1-2|TRBD1
CASSEGQGVSHGYTF
TGTGCCAGCAGCGAGGGACAGGGAGTGAGTCATGGCTACACCTTC
>TRBV30|.|TRBJ1-2|TRBD1
CAWSPISRQGANYGYTF
TGTGCCTGGAGTCCTATCTCCCGACAGGGAGCTAACTATGGCTACACCTTC
>TRBV4-2|.|TRBJ2-3|TRBD2
CASSQGASGGATDTQYF
TGTGCCAGCAGCCAAGGAGCTAGCGGGGGGGCGACAGATACGCAGTATTTT
>TRBV11-3|.|TRBJ1-5|.
CASDPPGDSNQPQHF
TGTGCCAGCGACCCCCCGGGTGACAGCAATCAGCCCCAGCATTTT
>TRBV6-5|.|TRBJ2-5|TRBD1
CASSHFSGQGGETQYF
TGTGCCAGCAGTCACTTTTCCGGACAGGGAGGAGAGACCCAGTACTTC
>TRBV30|.|TRBJ2-3|TRBD2
CASSLRGGYTDTQYF
TGTGCCTCTTCTCTGCGGGGGGGCTACACAGATACGCAGTATTTT
>TRBV6-1|.|TRBJ1-2|.
CASSEARANYGYTF
TGTGCCAGCAGTGAAGCACGGGCTAACTATGGCTACACCTTC
>TRBV2|.|TRBJ1-3|TRBD1
CASSAGQGFGNTIYF
TGTGCCAGCAGTGCGGGACAGGGGTTTGGGAACACCATATATTTT
>TRBV21-1|.|TRBJ2-7|.
CASSRGAREQYF
TGTGCCAGCAGCCGGGGGGCAAGGGAGCAGTACTTC
>TRBV5-1|.|TRBJ2-5|TRBD1
CASSGTGTEETQYF
TGCGCCAGCAGCGGAACCGGGACAGAAGAGACCCAGTACTTC
>TRBV7-3|.|TRBJ2-1|.
CASSLSPLDNEQFF
TGTGCCAGCAGCTTATCCCCCTTAGACAATGAGCAGTTCTTC
>TRBV5-1|.|TRBJ1-2|.
CASSPFGGGYTF
TGCGCCAGCAGCCCCTTTGGAGGCGGCTACACCTTC
>TRBV5-1|few|TRBJ1-2|TRBD1
CASSLRSRDRENYGYTF
TGCGCCAGCAGCTTAAGATCCCGGGACAGGGAGAACTATGGCTACACCTTC
>TRBV23-1|few|TRBJ2-4|TRBD1
CASSQSFAGTGRNIQYF
TGCGCCAGCAGTCAATCGTTTGCCGGGACAGGGAGAAACATTCAGTACTTC